This T cell receptor beta chain originates from a study of tumor-infiltrating lymphocytes in primary liver carcinoma. Blood RNA originated from unsorted whole blood, with germline DNA additionally extracted. With a constant-region primer, TCR beta cDNA was made from approximately 500 ng of total RNA. ARM-PCR was slightly modified, and three nested multiplex PCR rounds with it gave rise to the TCR beta libraries. Rounds one and two of PCR, each of roughly 11 cycles, were primed with TRBV1-TRBV30 forward primers and a C-beta reverse primer. TCRdb reprocessed the multiplex PCR reads with MiXCR, giving one entry per CDR3 protein. The sample yields about 350,000 distinct CDR3 sequences, roughly 61% seen once. The CDR3 length is 13 residues. The germline V gene encodes CDR1 MNHEY and CDR2 SVGAGI. With 0 bases removed from V and 11 bases from J, the gap between germline ends came to 12 bases.

The source of this sequence is a middle-aged man with primary liver carcinoma and hepatitis B virus infection. The chain carries TRBV6-5 and TRBJ2-3; D ambiguous. Sequenced material: peripheral blood. CDR3 amino acids: CASSYSESNMQYF. The CDR3 DNA follows: TGTGCCAGCAGTTACTCGGAATCGAATATGCAGTATTTT.